The 10 T cell receptor beta chains below come from one sample, sequenced in a study of monozygotic twins with inflammatory bowel disease. From its re-call of the 5' RACE reads, TCRdb lists each CDR3 protein once, without DNA. The sample totals approximately 400,000 distinct CDR3 sequences. What was sequenced was blood. The receptors were gathered from a human donor with ulcerative colitis or Crohn's disease, or a healthy co-twin of an affected twin (not recorded which).

The genes are TRBV20-1 and TRBJ1-4. This CDR3 spans 15 amino acids. Germline assignment: CDR1 DFQATT and CDR2 SNEGSKA (reference sequence). This chain's CDR3 is CSATPWGGGNEKLFF.

V usage is TRBV5-1 and J usage is TRBJ2-1; TCRdb returns TRBD2, unconfirmable since there is no DNA. The CDR3 is 15 amino acids. Germline CDR1 is SGHRS and CDR2 is YFSETQ. CDR3 amino acids: CASSLQLAGWQEQFF.

The chain links TRBV7-3 to TRBJ2-7; the TRBD1 assignment by TCRdb is unverifiable without DNA. Germline CDR1 is SGHTA and CDR2 is FQGTGA. This CDR3 comprises 13 residues. The CDR3 sequence: CASSPRAGYEQYF.

V is TRBV18 and J is TRBJ2-3; the D call of TRBD2 rests on TCRdb alone, since no DNA is present to check it. Germline assignment: CDR1 KGHSH and CDR2 LQKENI. The CDR3 extends over 17 amino acids. CDR3 region: CASSPPTSGGAGDTQYF. Looking up the rest from reference TRBV18 and TRBJ2-3 gives the full variable domain: NAGVMQNPRHLVRRRGQEARLRCSPMKGHSHVYWYRQLPEEGLKFMVYLQKENIIDESGMPKERFSAEFPKEGPSILRIQQVVRGDSAAYFCASSPPTSGGAGDTQYFGPGTRLTVL.

The chain employs TRBV14 and TRBJ1-2. Germline loops: CDR1 SGHDN, CDR2 FVKESK. The CDR3 sequence is 13 residues long. The CDR3 spells CASSQITSYGYTF.

The CDR3 loop reads CASSSRQPYEQYF. The chain joins TRBV12-3 or TRBV12-4 to TRBJ2-7. This CDR3 is built from 13 residues.

This chain connects TRBV10-3 to TRBJ1-1; TCRdb gives TRBD1 as the D gene, but with no DNA this cannot be confirmed. Germline V lookup: CDR1 ENHRY, CDR2 SYGVKD. There are 14 residues in the CDR3. The CDR3 is CAISARDKNTEAFF.

This chain links TRBV12-3 or TRBV12-4 with TRBJ2-3; the D gene TCRdb calls, TRBD2, cannot be checked with no DNA. This CDR3 is 13 amino acids long. The CDR3 sequence is CASSSLRPTTQYF.

The genes are TRBV7-2 and TRBJ2-1; TCRdb's D call, TRBD1, is unchecked because there is no DNA. The CDR3 consists of 15 residues. From germline, CDR1 is SGHTA and CDR2 FQGNSA. CDR3 amino acids: CASSLNGAGYNEQFF.

This chain connects TRBV10-3 to TRBJ2-2; the D call from TCRdb, TRBD1, cannot be confirmed without DNA. CDR1 and CDR2 from the germline V gene are ENHRY and SYGVKD. The CDR3 is made up of 15 amino acids. Here the CDR3 reads CAISGGGMNTGELFF.